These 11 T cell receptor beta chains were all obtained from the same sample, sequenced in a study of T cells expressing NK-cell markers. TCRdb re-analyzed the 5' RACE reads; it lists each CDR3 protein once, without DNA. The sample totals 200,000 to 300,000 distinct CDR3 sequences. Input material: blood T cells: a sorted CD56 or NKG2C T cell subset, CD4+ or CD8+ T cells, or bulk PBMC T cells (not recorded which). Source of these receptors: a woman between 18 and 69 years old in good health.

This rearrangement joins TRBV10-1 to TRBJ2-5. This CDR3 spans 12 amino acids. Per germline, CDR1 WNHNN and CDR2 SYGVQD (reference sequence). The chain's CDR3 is CASSESGETQYF.

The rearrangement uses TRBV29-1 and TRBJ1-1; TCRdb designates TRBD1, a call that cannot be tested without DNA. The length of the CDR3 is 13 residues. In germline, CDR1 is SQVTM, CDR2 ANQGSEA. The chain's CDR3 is CSVQNQGNTEAFF.

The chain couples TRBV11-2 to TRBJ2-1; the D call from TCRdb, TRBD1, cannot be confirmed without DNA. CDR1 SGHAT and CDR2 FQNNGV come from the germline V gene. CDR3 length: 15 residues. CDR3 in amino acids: CASSLGSPTYNEQFF.

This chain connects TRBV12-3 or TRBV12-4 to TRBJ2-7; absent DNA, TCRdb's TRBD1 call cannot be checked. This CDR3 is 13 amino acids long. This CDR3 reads CASSLVGGYEQYF.

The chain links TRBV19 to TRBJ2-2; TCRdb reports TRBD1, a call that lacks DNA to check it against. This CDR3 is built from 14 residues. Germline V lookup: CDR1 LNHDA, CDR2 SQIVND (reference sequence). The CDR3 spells CASSTTGNTGELFF.

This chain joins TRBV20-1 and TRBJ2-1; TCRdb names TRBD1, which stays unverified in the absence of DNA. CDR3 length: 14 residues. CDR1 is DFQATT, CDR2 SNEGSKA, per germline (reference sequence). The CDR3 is CSARRQGAYNEQFF.

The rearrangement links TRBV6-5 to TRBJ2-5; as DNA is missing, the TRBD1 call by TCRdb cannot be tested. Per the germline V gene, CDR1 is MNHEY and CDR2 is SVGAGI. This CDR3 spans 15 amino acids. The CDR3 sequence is CASSYSSGGRGTQYF.

This CDR3 reads CASSPSTGYGYTF. The V gene is TRBV11-2, the J gene TRBJ1-2. The germline V gene encodes CDR1 SGHAT and CDR2 FQNNGV. This CDR3 has 13 amino acids. Looking up the rest from reference TRBV11-2 and TRBJ1-2 gives the full variable domain: EAGVAQSPRYKIIEKRQSVAFWCNPISGHATLYWYQQILGQGPKLLIQFQNNGVVDDSQLPKDRFSAERLKGVDSTLKIQPAKLEDSAVYLCASSPSTGYGYTFGSGTRLTVV.

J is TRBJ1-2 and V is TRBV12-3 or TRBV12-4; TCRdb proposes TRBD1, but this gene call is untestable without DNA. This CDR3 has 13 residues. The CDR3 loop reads CASSLEGAVGYTF.

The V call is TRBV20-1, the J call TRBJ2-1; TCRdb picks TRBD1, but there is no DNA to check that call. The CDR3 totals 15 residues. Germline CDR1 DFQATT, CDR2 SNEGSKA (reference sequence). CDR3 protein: CSGGTGGASYNEQFF.

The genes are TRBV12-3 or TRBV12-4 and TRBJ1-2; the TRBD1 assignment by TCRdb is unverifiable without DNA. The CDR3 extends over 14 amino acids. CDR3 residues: CASSFRDRVYGYTF.